This T cell receptor beta chain came from a study of T cells after yellow fever vaccination (dated by TCRdb to between 2018 and 2021). Regarding the study in general: The SMART-Seq v4 Ultra Low Input RNA kit was used to prepare libraries from fractions with low cell numbers. To follow T-cell clones before and after primary and booster YFV17D yellow fever vaccination, bulk TCR alpha and beta repertoires were sequenced over time. The cohort comprised two healthy male donors, one aged 18 to 30 and one aged 30 to 40 years. Bulk PBMC replicates and cell subsets were isolated from blood drawn at multiple timepoints before and after both primary and secondary immunization.

This clonotype has just a few counts. Its recognized antigen is unknown. No much larger clonotype is one base removed from it; base qualities were not supplied. The treatment or condition label for this specimen denotes: live attenuated yellow fever vaccine strain. At each blood-draw timepoint, two biological replicates of bulk PBMCs were collected. A standard Ficoll-Paque protocol was used to isolate PBMCs from peripheral blood. TriZol was used to extract RNA from bulk PBMCs, CD4 and CD8 fractions, and dextramer-positive and dextramer-negative fractions. Summary of the overall study and its limitations: Most clones expanded after primary vaccination were re-detected after the booster (almost 97% of CD4 and around 88% of CD8), suggesting broad memory maintenance. A small fraction of clonotypes appeared in both the CD4 and CD8 compartments, likely as a result of convergent recombination. The secondary T-cell response was found to be weaker but faster than the primary response, with a peak reached on day 5 rather than on day 15. Computational filtering was needed because FACS-sorted repertoires could contain abundant contaminating clonotypes from the bulk population. The study included only a couple of donors, which limits how far the findings can be generalized.

V is clipped by 8 bases and J by 7 bases, and the sequence between their germline boundaries is 22 bases long. CDR1 and CDR2 are drawn from the germline V gene: SQVTM, ANQGSEA. Measured from the cysteine to the phenylalanine, the CDR3 is 14 residues long. CDR3 DNA only is kept here, 42 bases in frame from base 1. Synthesis of TCR cDNA relied on 5'RACE template switching, a step that introduced a universal primer site along with unique molecular identifiers. cDNA synthesis was primed from both the TCR alpha and TCR beta constant segments. Two PCR steps were used to amplify libraries, with sample barcodes and sequencing adapters being added in the second step. Libraries were sequenced on Illumina HiSeq 2500 (2x100 bp) or NovaSeq (2x150 bp). As for the authors' bioinformatics: MIGEC handled demultiplexing of reads and collapsing into UMI consensus sequences, while MiXCR performed V(D)J alignment. Vaccine-responding clonotypes were identified with edgeR using replicate PBMC samples, with FDR below 0.01 and a log2 fold change above 5 up to day 15 being required. Each bulk clonotype was labeled CD4 or CD8 based on which sequenced repertoire, CD4 or CD8, contained the clonotype at higher abundance. Using fastp trimming at Q25 and MiXCR clonotype assembly, TCRdb reanalyzed the public sequencing data and kept in-frame beta chains. Rows merge per CDR3 protein into single entries with the most common DNA and genes. Clone size and V and J calls follow TCRdb, not the original study. The sample table shows just under 600,000 distinct CDR3 sequences, and about 14% are seen once. Roughly an eighth of the sample rests with the top ten.

This clonotype was obtained from a young man who received the YFV17D yellow fever vaccine. Sequencing used PBMCs, obtained on the day of the yellow fever booster vaccination. The chain links TRBV29-1 with TRBJ2-3; the D gene is possibly TRBD2, with 6 bases matching. The sequence in DNA is TGCAGCACCTCGTTGGGACTGCCCATTTATACGCAGTATTTT. The encoded protein is CSTSLGLPIYTQYF.